Shown below are 9 T cell receptor beta chains from a single sample sequenced in a study of CXCR3-negative and CXCR3-positive naive CD8 T cells (dated by TCRdb to the late 2010s). The antigens these receptors bind are not known. General findings and caveats noted by the study authors: Compared with CXCR3-negative naive cells, CXCR3-positive naive cells had TRB CDR3s with higher hydrophobicity (lower Kidera factor 4), lower energy, and higher strength and volume indices.

The reads were generated on a NextSeq 550. The Human TCR Profiling Kit (MiLaboratory) was used to prepare UMI-labeled 5' RACE TRB cDNA libraries. TCRdb reprocessed the reads, reporting each CDR3 protein sequence once and no DNA. The table held for this sample gives approximately 130,000 distinct CDR3 sequences. The top ten clonotypes cover around 0.44% of the sample. Material: naive CXCR3+ CD8+ T cells from blood. The cell subset or site label, as the study defines it: CD45RO-CCR7+CD27+CD95- naive CD8+ T cells expressing CXCR3 (TNR3+). The receptor source for this set is a human donor in good health. Some clones in this sample may be carry-over from other donors' samples.

The chain uses TRBV7-6 and TRBJ2-7; TCRdb's D gene call, TRBD1, goes unchecked for lack of DNA. Looked up from germline, CDR1 is SGHVS and CDR2 is FNYEAQ. CDR3 length equals 14 residues. CDR3: CASSFGDSSYEQYF.

The chain combines TRBV5-1 with TRBJ2-2; the TRBD1 assignment by TCRdb is unverifiable without DNA. This CDR3 region has 16 residues. Germline loops: CDR1 SGHRS, CDR2 YFSETQ. CDR3 sequence: CASSRKQGEVAGELFF.

The V call is TRBV11-2, the J call TRBJ1-3. This CDR3 is built from 15 residues. Per germline, CDR1 SGHAT and CDR2 FQNNGV. The CDR3 is CASSESYSGGNTIYF.

V gene TRBV4-1 combines with J gene TRBJ1-3. Germline CDR1 and CDR2: MGHRA and YSYEKL. The CDR3 consists of 15 residues. The CDR3 sequence is CASSQEVTVGNTIYF.

The V call is TRBV28, the J call TRBJ2-7; the TCRdb D gene call, TRBD1, has no DNA to confirm it. The CDR3 covers 14 residues. The germline gives CDR1 MDHEN, CDR2 SYDVKM. CDR3 protein: CASTLVGQGYEQYF.

This chain joins TRBV6-2 or TRBV6-3 and TRBJ2-2; TCRdb designates TRBD1, a call that cannot be tested without DNA. The CDR3 loop spans 17 amino acids. Germline CDR1 is MNHEY and CDR2 is SVGEGT. CDR3 amino acids: CASSLGQGLTNTGELFF.

The V gene is TRBV3-1, the J gene TRBJ2-1; TCRdb indicates TRBD2, and absent DNA this call remains unverified. This CDR3 spans 18 amino acids. Germline values: CDR1 LGHDT, CDR2 YNNKEL (reference sequence). This chain's CDR3 is CASSQDLASGRGYNEQFF.

This chain joins TRBV25-1 and TRBJ2-7. The V gene's germline CDR1 is MGHDK and CDR2 SYGVNS. The length of the CDR3 is 13 residues. This chain's CDR3 is CASSELRVGEQYF.

The rearrangement uses TRBV11-2 and TRBJ2-7. This CDR3 contains 11 residues. Germline loops: CDR1 SGHAT, CDR2 FQNNGV. The CDR3: CASSFTTTQYF.